This T cell receptor (beta chain) came from a study of T cell responses to AZD1222 COVID-19 vaccine. Study conclusions and caveats: CD4 TCRs covered the whole spike, strongest at regions 160-218 and 743-854. There were mostly white British donors and more females than males, and clonal diversity was possibly underestimated.

Measured with immunoSEQ multiplex PCR; TCRdb has only the in-frame clones, and not every one. Seen here are about 56,000 clones, 80% to 90% observed once, and the top ten hold over 13%. From germline, CDR1 is MNHEY and CDR2 SMNVEV (reference sequence). The germline V and J ends were trimmed by 5 bases and 4 bases, with 17 bases remaining between them. This CDR3 comprises 15 residues. Notes on this clone: Its antigen is unknown.

The specimen comprised peripheral blood, sampled on day 0 of AZD1222 vaccination. The sequence derives from an adult in good health. This sequence joins TRBV27 and TRBJ1-2; possible D gene TRBD1, 5 bases. The CDR3 sequence: CASSPTPPGTYGYTF. DNA for the CDR3: TGTGCCAGCAGTCCGACCCCTCCAGGGACCTATGGCTACACCTTC.